These 26 T cell receptor beta chains were sequenced from one sample in a study of post-analysis software for immune sequencing data. General observations from the study: Controls had lower frequencies than patients of four or five TRBV segments, which included TRBV5-6, TRBV5-1 and TRBV20-1.

TCR beta cDNA libraries had unique molecular identifiers. Using its own MiXCR run on the PCR reads, TCRdb lists one record per CDR3 protein. The data contain about 820,000 distinct CDR3 sequences, roughly 58% of them singletons. Which antigens these TCRs recognize remains unknown. Sequences were obtained from blood. The source of these receptors is a girl aged 5-17 years with multiple sclerosis.

This rearrangement joins TRBV19 to TRBJ2-7; 10 nucleotides match TRBD2. Germline-derived CDR1 and CDR2 are LNHDA and SQIVND (reference sequence). Losses at the gene ends were 4 bases for V and 4 bases for J; bases not matched to a gene: 10. This CDR3 has 16 residues. The CDR3 sequence: CASSTLASGSKYEQYF. CDR3 in DNA: TGTGCCAGTAGTACGTTAGCTAGCGGGAGCAAGTACGAGCAGTACTTC.

Only one count was recorded for this clonotype. The chain employs TRBV29-1 and TRBJ1-1; no reliable D call. The germline V and J ends were trimmed by 4 bases and 7 bases, with 10 bases remaining between them. CDR1 is SQVTM and CDR2 is ANQGSEA in the germline V gene. The CDR3 loop spans 11 amino acids. In DNA form, the CDR3 reads TGCAGCGTTGCGCAGGCGCGTGAAGCTTTCTTT. Protein sequence: CSVAQAREAFF.

The sample holds a few counts of this clonotype. The V call is TRBV29-1, the J call TRBJ2-1, with 12 bases matching TRBD2. The CDR3 runs 14 residues. Unmatched junction bases numbered 5, after V lost 7 bases and J lost 4 bases. Germline CDR1 reads SQVTM; CDR2 reads ANQGSEA. CDR3 sequence (DNA): TGCAGCGCCGACGGGACTAGCGGGTACAATGAGCAGTTCTTC. Encoded protein: CSADGTSGYNEQFF.

The CDR3 coding sequence is TGTGCCAGTAGTTGGGGTTCTGGGGCGGACACTGAAGCTTTCTTT. Its protein is CASSWGSGADTEAFF. The chain links TRBV19 to TRBJ1-1; weak D call: TRBD1 (5 bases). Germline CDR1 reads LNHDA; CDR2 reads SQIVND (reference sequence). The CDR3 is 15 residues long. V lost 5 bases, J lost 3 bases, and 16 bases lay in between.

V is TRBV29-1 and J is TRBJ1-2; D unresolved. CDR3 size: 12 residues. V was shortened by 7 bases and J by 1 base, with 10 bases between the two germline ends. Germline CDR1 SQVTM, CDR2 ANQGSEA. The CDR3 DNA reads as TGCAGCGCCGTGGGAATTAACTATGGCTACACCTTC. Its protein is CSAVGINYGYTF.

This rearrangement joins TRBV7-3 to TRBJ1-6, with 11 bases lining up with TRBD1. CDR3 length: 16 amino acids. V shed 3 bases, J shed 7 bases, and the junction held 5 bases outside the gene matches. Germline CDR1 SGHTA, CDR2 FQGTGA. The CDR3 protein is CASSFRDRGWNSPLHF. The DNA of the CDR3 is TGTGCCAGCAGCTTCCGGGACAGGGGGTGGAATTCACCCCTCCACTTT.

This chain joins TRBV30 and TRBJ1-2; D unclear. V was shortened by 6 bases and J by 8 bases, with 16 bases between the two germline ends. Looked up from germline, CDR1 is GTSNPN and CDR2 is SVGIG (reference sequence). The CDR3 spans 12 residues. The CDR3 is CACTRGKEGYTF. Here the CDR3 DNA reads TGTGCCTGTACAAGAGGAAAGGAAGGCTACACCTTC.

The chain recombines TRBV6-1 with TRBJ2-2, with no clear D. CDR1 and CDR2 from the germline V gene are MNHNS and SASEGT. CDR3 length equals 13 residues. Trimming left V 2 bases short and J 5 bases short, with 6 bases between. CDR3 sequence (DNA): TGTGCCAGCAGTGAATCTGCTACCGGGGAGCTGTTTTTT. Protein product: CASSESATGELFF.

The V call is TRBV7-8, the J call TRBJ1-5, with 7 bases lining up with TRBD1. Losses at the gene ends were 5 bases for V and 4 bases for J; bases not matched to a gene: 2. This CDR3 has 13 amino acids. Germline loops: CDR1 SGHVS, CDR2 FQNEAQ. The CDR3, as DNA: TGTGCCAGCAGCCAGACAGGGAATCAGCCCCAGCATTTT. Amino acids: CASSQTGNQPQHF.

V is TRBV15 and J is TRBJ2-4, with 9 bases fitting TRBD1. The J call may be mistaken, given a closer DNA end match to TRBJ2-7. CDR1 and CDR2 from the germline V gene are LNHNV and YYDKDF (reference sequence). The CDR3 length is 15 residues. The CDR3 region is CATSRQDRGLYEQYF. CDR3 sequence (DNA): TGTGCCACCAGTCGCCAGGACAGGGGCCTCTACGAGCAGTACTTC.

This chain links TRBV9 with TRBJ1-6, with D unresolved. The V gene's germline CDR1 is SGDLS and CDR2 YYNGEE. Trimming stripped 0 bases from V and 10 bases from J, with 14 bases between. This CDR3 is built from 15 residues. CDR3 nucleotide sequence: TGTGCCAGCAGCGTAGCAATAGGGATCGACTCACCCCTCCACTTT. Translating gives CASSVAIGIDSPLHF.

The chain couples TRBV6-2 or TRBV6-3 to TRBJ2-5, with D maybe TRBD2 (5 bases). Germline CDR1 and CDR2: MNHEY and SVGEGT. With 7 bases removed from V and 5 bases from J, the gap between germline ends came to 20 bases. The CDR3 length is 15 residues. CDR3 sequence: CASIKWTGAGETQYF. The CDR3 DNA reads as TGTGCCAGCATTAAATGGACTGGTGCGGGTGAGACCCAGTACTTC.

This clonotype was counted between two and nine times. The CDR3 nucleotides are TGCAGTGCTACTGCCCCGGGACGGGACAATCAGCCCCAGCATTTT. Amino acid sequence: CSATAPGRDNQPQHF. The rearrangement links TRBV20-1 to TRBJ1-5; D possibly corresponds to TRBD1 (5 bases). V gave up 4 bases and J gave up 3 bases, with 16 bases separating them. CDR1 is DFQATT, CDR2 SNEGSKA, per germline (reference sequence). This CDR3 region has 15 residues.

This clonotype showed up just a few times. This chain links TRBV7-9 with TRBJ2-7, with a weak D call TRBD1 (6 bases). Germline V gene lookup returns CDR1 SEHNR and CDR2 FQNEAQ (reference sequence). The CDR3 spans 12 residues. Trimming cost V 5 bases and J 6 bases, with 11 bases left between them. The CDR3 DNA follows: TGTGCCAGCAGCAGGACAGAGGGCGAGCAGTACTTC. This sequence encodes CASSRTEGEQYF.

This clonotype has a handful of counts. The genes are TRBV7-9 and TRBJ2-5; TRBD1 matches 7 bases. The CDR3 is 15 amino acids. CDR1 and CDR2 (germline): SEHNR, FQNEAQ (reference sequence). The V gene end was trimmed by 6 bases and the J gene end by 3 bases; junction bases not matched to a gene: 10. CDR3 region: CASSPHTGTEETQYF. The DNA of the CDR3 is TGTGCCAGCAGTCCCCATACCGGGACAGAAGAGACCCAGTACTTC.

The rearrangement joins TRBV20-1 to TRBJ2-2; TRBD2 agrees at 12 bases. Looked up from germline, CDR1 is DFQATT and CDR2 is SNEGSKA (reference sequence). The junction had 4 bases not matched to a gene; V was cut back by 3 bases and J by 5 bases. This CDR3 is built from 15 residues. In DNA, the CDR3 is TGCAGTGCTAGGGGCCTAGCGGGGGGGACCGGGGAGCTGTTTTTT. The encoded protein is CSARGLAGGTGELFF.

This chain uses TRBV20-1 with TRBJ2-5; 7 bases are shared with TRBD2. With V trimmed by 5 bases and J by 5 bases, 8 bases remained unmatched. Germline assignment: CDR1 DFQATT and CDR2 SNEGSKA (reference sequence). The CDR3 extends over 13 amino acids. The CDR3 DNA is TGCAGTGCTCAAGCGACTAGCACGGAGACCCAGTACTTC. It encodes CSAQATSTETQYF.

This chain links TRBV15 with TRBJ2-7; 8 bases are a match to TRBD1. Losses at the gene ends were 0 bases for V and 5 bases for J; bases not matched to a gene: 6. The V gene's germline CDR1 is LNHNV and CDR2 YYDKDF (reference sequence). CDR3 length: 15 residues. CDR3 loop: CATSRDPNRGNEQYF. The DNA of the CDR3 is TGTGCCACCAGCAGAGATCCAAACAGGGGGAACGAGCAGTACTTC.

J is TRBJ2-1 and V is TRBV18, with TRBD2 identical over 12 bases. The trim removed 6 bases at V and 1 base at J, leaving 10 bases unmatched. CDR1 KGHSH and CDR2 LQKENI come from the germline V gene. This CDR3 comprises 18 residues. The CDR3 loop reads CASSHGTSGPPSYNEQFF. The CDR3 DNA reads TGTGCCAGCTCTCACGGGACTAGCGGGCCCCCGTCCTACAATGAGCAGTTCTTC.

The rearrangement links TRBV21-1 to TRBJ1-5. TRBV21-1 is termed a pseudogene. This CDR3 has 14 residues. The CDR3 DNA reads TGTGCCCCTACCTTTGAGGTTAGCAATCAGCCCCAGCATTTT. This sequence encodes CAPTFEVSNQPQHF.

V usage is TRBV5-1 and J usage is TRBJ2-7; D call uncertain. Trimming took 0 bases from V and 6 from J, leaving 10 bases between them. Germline V CDR1 and CDR2: SGHRS, YFSETQ. This CDR3 comprises 13 residues. CDR3 nucleotides: TGCGCCAGCAGCTTGGCCGGTTTTAGCGAGCAGTACTTC. Its translation: CASSLAGFSEQYF.

The rearrangement joins TRBV7-9 to TRBJ2-3, with D possibly TRBD2 on 7 matching bases. Germline V gene data show CDR1 as SEHNR and CDR2 as FQNEAQ (reference sequence). Trimming took 4 bases from V and 5 from J, leaving 13 bases between them. There are 14 residues in the CDR3. CDR3 protein: CASSSGGRGDTQYF. The CDR3 DNA is TGTGCCAGCAGCTCCGGGGGGCGGGGAGATACGCAGTATTTT.

The table lists this clonotype with a few counts. The chain couples TRBV12-3 or TRBV12-4 to TRBJ1-2, with 8 bases identical to TRBD1. V trimming: 4 bases; J trimming: 6 bases; junction bases outside the gene matches: 7. The CDR3 extends over 14 amino acids. The CDR3 coding sequence is TGTGCCAGCAGTTCCAGGGGGCGCGGTGATGGCTACACCTTC. The encoded protein is CASSSRGRGDGYTF.

V is TRBV7-2 and J is TRBJ1-2; D unresolved. Germline assignment: CDR1 SGHTA and CDR2 FQGNSA. V lost 10 bases and J lost 4, with 19 bases in between. CDR3 length equals 14 residues. CDR3 in DNA: TGTGCCACCCTCTCCTACGGGGTTTTCTATGGCTACACCTTC. It yields the protein CATLSYGVFYGYTF.

This chain joins TRBV20-1 and TRBJ2-7; D ambiguous. The V gene's germline CDR1 is DFQATT and CDR2 SNEGSKA (reference sequence). Trimming left V 6 bases short and J 0 bases short, with 15 bases between. The CDR3 spans 14 residues. CDR3 residues: CSAKDSSSSYEQYF. The CDR3 region has the DNA TGCAGTGCGAAAGACTCGTCGAGCTCCTACGAGCAGTACTTC.

This clonotype was picked up one time. V and J are TRBV2 and TRBJ2-3; D unresolved. V was cut by 8 bases and J by 5 bases, with 11 bases left in between. Germline assignment: CDR1 SNHLY and CDR2 FYNNEI. This CDR3 comprises 12 residues. The CDR3 reads CASDTGRDTQYF. The CDR3 bases are TGTGCCAGCGATACTGGAAGAGATACGCAGTATTTT.